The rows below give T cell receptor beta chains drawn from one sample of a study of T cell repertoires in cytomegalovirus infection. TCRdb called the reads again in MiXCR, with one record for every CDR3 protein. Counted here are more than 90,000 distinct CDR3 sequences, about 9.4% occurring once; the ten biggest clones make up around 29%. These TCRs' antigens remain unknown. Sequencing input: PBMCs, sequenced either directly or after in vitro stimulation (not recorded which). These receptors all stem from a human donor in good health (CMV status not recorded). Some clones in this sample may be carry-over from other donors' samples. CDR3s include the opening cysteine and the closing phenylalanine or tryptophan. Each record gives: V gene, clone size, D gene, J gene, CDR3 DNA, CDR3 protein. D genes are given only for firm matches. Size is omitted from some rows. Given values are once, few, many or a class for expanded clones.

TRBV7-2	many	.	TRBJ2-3	TGTGCCAGCAGCGAGGACGGGCCTTGGCGGGCAGATACGCAGTATTTT	CASSEDGPWRADTQYF
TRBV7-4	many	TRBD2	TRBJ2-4	TGTGCCAGCAGCTCTAGCGGCAGAGAGAACATTCAGTACTTC	CASSSSGRENIQYF
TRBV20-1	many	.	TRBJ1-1	TGCAGTGCTAGTCTCGTTCCAGGGGTTGAAGCTTTCTTT	CSASLVPGVEAFF
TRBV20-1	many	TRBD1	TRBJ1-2	TGCAGTGCCTGGGACAGGGGGCGCGGCGCGGGGGGCTACACCTTC	CSAWDRGRGAGGYTF
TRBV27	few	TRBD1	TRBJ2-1	TGTGCCAGCAGTCACCGGGACAGGGGCTATGAGCAGTTCTTC	CASSHRDRGYEQFF
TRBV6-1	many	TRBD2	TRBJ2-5	TGTGCCAGCAGATTCGCGGGAGAAGAGACCCAGTACTTC	CASRFAGEETQYF
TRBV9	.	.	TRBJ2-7	TGTGCCAGCAGCGTAGGTGGGGGTACCTACGAGCAGTACTTC	CASSVGGGTYEQYF
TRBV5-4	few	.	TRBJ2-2	TGTGCCAGCAGCGTGTCCGCCCTCAACACCGGGGAGCTGTTTTTT	CASSVSALNTGELFF
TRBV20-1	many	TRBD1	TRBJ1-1	TGCAGTGCTAAGACCGGGACAGAGCCAGCTGAAGCTTTCTTT	CSAKTGTEPAEAFF
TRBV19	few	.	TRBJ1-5	TGTGCCAGTAGTTTGGCGGGGCCCCAGCATTTT	CASSLAGPQHF
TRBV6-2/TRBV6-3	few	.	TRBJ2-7	TGTGCCAGCAGTTGGATCGTCGGGACTTCCAACGAGCAGTACTTC	CASSWIVGTSNEQYF
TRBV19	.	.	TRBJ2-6	TGTGCCAGTAGTATTGGGGCAGGCCAATCTGGGGCCAACGTCCTGACTTTC	CASSIGAGQSGANVLTF
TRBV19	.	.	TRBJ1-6	TGTGCCAGTAGCTTGGACAGCTCCTATAATTCACCCCTCCACTTT	CASSLDSSYNSPLHF
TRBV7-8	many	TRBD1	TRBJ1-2	TGTGCCAGCACCCCTCGTGGAGGGGGCGACTATGGCTACACCTTC	CASTPRGGGDYGYTF
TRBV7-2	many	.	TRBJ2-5	TGTGCCAGCAGCGAGTTGTGGGTCCAAGAGACCCAGTACTTC	CASSELWVQETQYF
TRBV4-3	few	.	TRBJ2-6	TGCGCCAGCAGCCAAGCGGCGGGGGGGGCCAACGTCCTGACTTTC	CASSQAAGGANVLTF
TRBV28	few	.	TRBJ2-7	TGTGCCAGCAACCTAGCCCTGGGCGGGTACGAGCAGTACTTC	CASNLALGGYEQYF
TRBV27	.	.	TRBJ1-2	TGTGCCAGCAGTTTTGGGCGGTCCCCAAACTATGGCTACACCTTC	CASSFGRSPNYGYTF